This T cell receptor beta chain comes out of a study of regulatory T cells in long-lasting Graves disease listed by TCRdb under 2021. Background on the whole study: Antithyroid drugs had been taken for less than 3 months by newly diagnosed Graves' disease patients. Patients with persistent Graves' disease were compared with patients with newly diagnosed Graves' disease using TCR sequencing and RNA sequencing of peripheral blood. The study was conducted in China and was registered as a clinical trial. TCR sequencing covered about 13 persistent and 20 or so newly diagnosed Graves' disease patients, around 35 samples in total.

Explained via the paper, the time point label denotes: newly diagnosed GD, antithyroid drugs for less than 3 months. For both TCR sequencing and RNA sequencing, RNA was extracted from PBMCs in TRIzol. The diagnosis of Graves' disease was made according to American Thyroid Association guidelines. Recruitment of patients was carried out at an endocrinology department in Xi'an, China. Each patient gave approximately 9.7 milliliters of peripheral blood, collected in an EDTA anticoagulant tube. PBMCs were isolated by Ficoll Paque Plus density gradient separation without further T cell sorting. An Agilent 2100 Bioanalyzer and agarose gel were used to assess RNA quality, and a NanoDrop 2000 was used to measure RNA concentration. To prepare the library, multiplex PCR was applied. TCRdb shows the sequencer as Illumina HiSeq 4000. To build TCR beta libraries, CDR3 regions were amplified by Arm-PCR using iRepertoire HTBI primers. Gel purification was performed on PCR products prior to sequencing. In the paper's pipeline: Across samples, fewer than 70 TRBV and 15 or so TRBJ segments were identified and used for gene usage analysis of CDR3 amino acid clonotypes. COPE and FqMerger were used to merge the filtered high-quality paired reads into contigs. Contigs were aligned with BLAST to IMGT TRBV, TRBD and TRBJ reference genes, and CDR3 was defined per IMGT. Clonotypes above 0.1% frequency were classified as highly expanded clones. Repertoire diversity was measured by Shannon entropy, and V-J evenness by the Gini coefficient. Public clonotypes were defined as clonotypes shared by more than one individual. TCRdb redid the processing of the public reads, applying fastp at Q25 and MiXCR, and retained in-frame beta chains. A single entry per CDR3 protein holds the most common genes and DNA from its merged rows. TCRdb's processing, not the study's, gives the V and J calls here. The sample table holds about 470,000 distinct CDR3 sequences, of which 15% were seen once. The ten largest clones take up 16% of the sample.

The CDR3 covers 15 residues, taking in both the cysteine and the phenylalanine. Just the 45-base CDR3 DNA is kept, in frame starting at base 1. CDR1 and CDR2 (SGHTS, YDEGEE) derive from the germline V gene. Ends trimmed: V by 9 bases, J by 5 bases; bases unmatched to a gene: 14. This clonotype was observed a few times. The specificity of this receptor is unknown. No base quality values were provided; no much bigger clone lies one nucleotide off. General study outcomes and caveats: Patients with persistent disease shared more public clonotypes (about 2,900) than newly diagnosed patients did (approximately 970). Peripheral blood alone was examined, since thyroid tissue, which constituted the primary lesion, could not be accessed. Lower TCR Shannon entropy and fewer highly expanded clones were observed in persistent Graves' disease patients than in newly diagnosed patients, which suggested clonal expansion. The authors noted that the small sample size was a limitation that may lower accuracy. Sequencing and analysis were limited to the TCR beta chain. TRBV28, TRBJ1-2 and TRBJ2-5 were preferentially used in persistent disease, while TRBV20-1 and TRBJ2-1 were favored in newly diagnosed disease.

These data are also associated with another study on T cells in Graves' hyperthyroidism and ophthalmopathy. The second publication reports: Stable Graves' hyperthyroidism was defined as the absence of progression to ophthalmopathy over 18 months of follow-up. Hyperthyroidism patients were newly diagnosed, had a disease duration of under 2 months, and were aged 18 to 65 years. Patients with uncontrolled infections, other autoimmune diseases, pregnancy or lactation were excluded. Diagnoses relied on clinical symptoms, serum thyroxine and TRAb, thyroid ultrasound and orbital computed tomography. The TCR CDR3 was subjected to a first round of RT-PCR using the HTBI primer set and the Qiagen OneStep RT-PCR kit. Most expanded thyroid clonotypes (frequency above 0.001) were also detected in blood, suggesting blood repertoires may reflect thyroid immune responses. In cross-validation, a model built on a 13 V-J signature told ophthalmopathy apart from stable hyperthyroidism with 85% to 90% sensitivity and roughly 81% specificity, and in testing the same model reached 80%/75%. In validation, the model predicted progression to ophthalmopathy with approximately 71% sensitivity and 72% to 85% specificity, a median of around six months before onset. TCR V-J signatures able to tell the groups apart were searched for in a discovery cohort of 90 to 100 patients, of whom more than 40 had Graves' ophthalmopathy and about 55 had stable Graves' hyperthyroidism. Whether ophthalmopathy could be predicted prospectively was tested in an independent validation cohort made up of about 20 hyperthyroidism patients plus 17 patients who later progressed to ophthalmopathy. The approximately 100 discovery patients were divided at random into training and test sets in a 7:3 ratio. In roughly six Graves' hyperthyroidism patients, the study also compared T-cell repertoires from thyroid tissue with T-cell repertoires from blood. Once sampling was done, hyperthyroidism patients were given methimazole at a starting dose of 30 mg daily, whereas ophthalmopathy patients were given high-dose intravenous methylprednisolone. Libraries were constructed in a second round of multiplex PCR, after which size selection and purification were carried out. Paired-end sequencing of the libraries was performed with 100 bp reads on an Illumina HiSeq2000. SOAPnuke was used to process the raw data, throwing out any read that contained adapters or uncalled bases, had a mean Phred below 15, or lacked an exact constant-primer or identifier match. High-quality paired reads were merged with COPE v1.2.5, and unique nucleotide sequences were defined as clonotypes. MiTCR v1.1 was used to align clonotypes to the IMGT TRBV, TRBD and TRBJ reference segments. The analysis included only V-J combinations with a frequency above 0.0001, which together covered 99% to 99.2% of the repertoires. The TCS score was defined as F50 (clonal expansion) divided by E x V (chaos), with BLOSUM62-based TCRdist calculated between CDR3 peptides within each V-J. Welch's t-statistics and random forest reduced around 520 V-J features to fewer than 15, which were used in a naive Bayes classifier (R e1071). Sample size was not statistically predetermined, and blinding of investigators to group allocation was not performed. TCR Vbeta CDR3 sequencing of approximately 140 peripheral blood samples (fewer than 45 ophthalmopathy, about 74 hyperthyroidism and roughly 17 progressor patients) is reported in the paper.

The chain links TRBV5-8 with TRBJ2-1, and TRBD2 matches 7 of the central bases. Material: peripheral blood mononuclear cells (PBMCs), obtained at new diagnosis, from a patient treated with antithyroid drugs. This sequence originates from a woman in her thirties with Graves disease. Donor details come from another sample of the same person, matched by shared clones. This receptor has the CDR3 CAIPGWGEGDNEQFF. DNA sequence: TGTGCCATCCCGGGATGGGGGGAGGGCGACAATGAGCAGTTCTTC.